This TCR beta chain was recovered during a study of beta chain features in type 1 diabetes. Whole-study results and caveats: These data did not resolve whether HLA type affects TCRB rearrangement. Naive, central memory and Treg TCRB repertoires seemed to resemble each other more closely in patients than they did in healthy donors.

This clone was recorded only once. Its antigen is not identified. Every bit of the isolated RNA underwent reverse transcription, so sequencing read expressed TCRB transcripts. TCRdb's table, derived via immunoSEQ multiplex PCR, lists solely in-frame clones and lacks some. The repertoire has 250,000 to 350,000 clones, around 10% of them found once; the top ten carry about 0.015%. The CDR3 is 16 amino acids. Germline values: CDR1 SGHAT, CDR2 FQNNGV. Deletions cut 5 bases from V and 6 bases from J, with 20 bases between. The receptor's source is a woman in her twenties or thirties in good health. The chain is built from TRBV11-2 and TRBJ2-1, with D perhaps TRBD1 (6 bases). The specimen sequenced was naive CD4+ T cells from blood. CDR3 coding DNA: TGTGCCAGCAGCCGAGCCGGGACACAAACCTCCAATGAGCAGTTCTTC. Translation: CASSRAGTQTSNEQFF.